The present TCR beta chain was sequenced within a study of blood T cell repertoires in COVID-19. On the study more broadly: Sample material is recorded as cDNA or gDNA derived from T cells, B-cell-depleted T cells, or PBMCs.

Participants reported their clinical history, and cohort assignment relied on those reports. In the study's own analysis: Estimated nucleated cell counts came from reference gene primer amplification. Assay used: immunoSEQ multiplex PCR; TCRdb lists only in-frame clones, some missing. V, J and clone size reflect that table, while D and trimming were determined from the DNA. The sample carries 45,000 to 55,000 clones, more than 75% recorded once. The germline V and J ends were trimmed by 3 bases and 0 bases, with 6 bases remaining between them. The CDR3 covers 14 residues. Germline V gives CDR1 MNHNS, CDR2 SASEGT.

The source is a woman aged 50 to 60 with acute COVID-19. The V gene is TRBV6-1, the J gene TRBJ2-4; D is possibly TRBD1 (5 bases). Sequencing input: PBMCs or T cells enriched from blood (not recorded which). The CDR3 nucleotides read TGTGCCAGCAGTGAGACAGTAGCCAAAAACATTCAGTACTTC. It codes for CASSETVAKNIQYF.